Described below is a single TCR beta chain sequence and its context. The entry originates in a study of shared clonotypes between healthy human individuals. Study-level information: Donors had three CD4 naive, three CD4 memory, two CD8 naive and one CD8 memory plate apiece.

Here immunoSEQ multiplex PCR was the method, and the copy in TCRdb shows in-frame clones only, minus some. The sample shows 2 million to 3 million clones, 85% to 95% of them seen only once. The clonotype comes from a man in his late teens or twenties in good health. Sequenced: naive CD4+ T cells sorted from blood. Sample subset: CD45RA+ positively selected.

The CDR3 sequence is CASSPTGSPSYTF. The CDR3 nucleotides are TGTGCCAGCAGCCCTACAGGGTCCCCCAGCTACACCTTC. The V gene is TRBV7-9, the J gene TRBJ1-2, with D tentatively TRBD1 (6 bases). Germline CDR1 reads SEHNR; CDR2 reads FQNEAQ (reference sequence). This CDR3 has 13 residues. Trimming took 5 bases from V and 9 from J, leaving 16 bases between them.